Listed here are 21 T cell receptor beta chains from one sample, sequenced in a study of cytomegalovirus exposure and HLA in healthy donors. The PCR had 60 Vbeta and 13 Jbeta primers. Sequencing used immunoSEQ multiplex PCR; TCRdb keeps in-frame clones, though not all of them. The sample consists of about 140,000 clones, roughly 87% of them appearing once. Sequencing used PBMCs. These receptors were collected from a woman aged 40 to 50 in good health and CMV-seronegative.

The count of this clone is one. The CDR3 sequence is CASSFGTSGVGEQYF. Here the CDR3 DNA reads TGCGCCAGCAGCTTCGGGACTAGCGGAGTTGGGGAGCAGTACTTC. This chain joins TRBV5-1 and TRBJ2-7; TRBD2 matches at 11 bases. Unmatched junction bases numbered 8, after V lost 2 bases and J lost 7 bases. Germline V gene sequence: CDR1 SGHRS, CDR2 YFSETQ. CDR3 size: 15 residues.

The chain is built from TRBV9 and TRBJ1-4; D ambiguous. The CDR3 covers 14 residues. V lost 2 bases and J lost 7, with 12 bases in between. In germline, CDR1 is SGDLS, CDR2 YYNGEE. The CDR3 nucleotides read TGTGCCAGCAGCGTTCAAGTGGGGAGTGAAAAACTGTTTTTT. Translated: CASSVQVGSEKLFF.

This chain links TRBV11-3 with TRBJ2-3, with TRBD1 identical over 7 bases. Germline V gene lookup returns CDR1 SGHNT and CDR2 YENEEA. The CDR3 is made up of 16 amino acids. The ends lost 0 bases at V and 1 base at J; junction bases unmatched: 4. This CDR3 reads CASSLEFQGGTDTQYF. The CDR3 nucleotides are TGTGCCAGCAGCTTAGAGTTTCAGGGGGGCACAGATACGCAGTATTTT.

This sequence joins TRBV13 and TRBJ2-2; perhaps TRBD2 as D (5 bases). The ends were cut back, 7 bases at V and 4 bases at J, with 13 bases in the middle. The CDR3 loop spans 14 amino acids. Germline V gene sequence: CDR1 PRHDT, CDR2 FYEKMQ (reference sequence). The CDR3 coding sequence is TGTGCCAGCATTGGAGGTCCCGGCACCGGGGAGCTGTTTTTT. Translation gives CASIGGPGTGELFF.

The chain combines TRBV7-9 with TRBJ2-1, with D perhaps TRBD1 (6 bases). There are 14 residues in the CDR3. V was pared by 5 bases and J by 5 bases, with 13 bases between. Germline assignment: CDR1 SEHNR and CDR2 FQNEAQ (reference sequence). The CDR3 DNA follows: TGTGCCAGCAGCCCCGGACAGAACCACAATGAGCAGTTCTTC. This encodes CASSPGQNHNEQFF.

This clone was seen more than once but under ten times. J is TRBJ2-7 and V is TRBV2; weak D call: TRBD2 (7 bases). The CDR3 length is 12 residues. Germline V gene sequence: CDR1 SNHLY, CDR2 FYNNEI. Trimming cost V 6 bases and J 7 bases, with 13 bases left between them. The CDR3 DNA is TGTGCCAGCAGGGGGGGGCAAGGTGAGCAGTACTTC. As protein: CASRGGQGEQYF.

This clone was seen a handful of times. The chain carries TRBV5-4 and TRBJ1-1; 7 bases align to TRBD1. Germline values: CDR1 SGHNT, CDR2 YYREEE (reference sequence). The trim removed 1 base at V and 5 bases at J, leaving 8 bases unmatched. The CDR3 is 15 amino acids. The CDR3 coding sequence is TGTGCCAGCAGCTTGAGGTCAGGGGGTTATACTGAAGCTTTCTTT. Protein: CASSLRSGGYTEAFF.

The chain couples TRBV5-1 to TRBJ1-4; 7 positions match TRBD1. The length of the CDR3 is 15 residues. Germline values: CDR1 SGHRS, CDR2 YFSETQ. Trimming cost V 3 bases and J 5 bases; bases outside gene matches: 7. CDR3 amino acids: CASSSTPGQNEKLFF. The CDR3 DNA sequence: TGCGCCAGCAGCTCTACCCCGGGACAGAATGAAAAACTGTTTTTT.

CDR3 sequence: CASSRPSGVFYNEQFF. CDR3 DNA sequence: TGTGCCAGTAGTAGACCTAGCGGAGTCTTCTACAATGAGCAGTTCTTC. This sequence joins TRBV19 and TRBJ2-1; TRBD2 matches at 7 bases. Germline CDR1 and CDR2: LNHDA and SQIVND (reference sequence). With V trimmed by 4 bases and J by 3 bases, 9 bases remained unmatched. The CDR3 is 16 amino acids.

The rearrangement joins TRBV2 to TRBJ2-1, with unresolved D. The CDR3 covers 14 residues. Germline CDR1 reads SNHLY; CDR2 reads FYNNEI. V lost 2 bases to trimming and J lost 6 bases, with 11 bases between them. CDR3 sequence (DNA): TGTGCCAGCAGTGAAATGGTTAGCATCAATGAGCAGTTCTTC. Protein product: CASSEMVSINEQFF.

The chain couples TRBV7-8 to TRBJ1-4, with D possibly matching TRBD1 (6 bases). Germline V gene data show CDR1 as SGHVS and CDR2 as FQNEAQ. This CDR3 spans 12 amino acids. V lost 4 bases to trimming and J lost 11 bases, with 11 bases between them. CDR3 bases: TGTGCCAGCAGCTACAGGGATGGGAAACTGTTTTTT. It yields the protein CASSYRDGKLFF.

The rearrangement joins TRBV7-2 to TRBJ2-7; 9 nucleotides align to TRBD2. CDR1 and CDR2 (germline): SGHTA, FQGNSA. The CDR3 has 15 amino acids. V lost 1 base, J lost 2 bases, and 3 bases stayed unmatched. This CDR3 is CASSLVAGVPYEQYF. DNA for the CDR3: TGTGCCAGCAGCTTAGTAGCGGGGGTACCCTACGAGCAGTACTTC.

The rearrangement links TRBV6-5 to TRBJ1-2; D not resolved. CDR3 length: 14 residues. Germline CDR1 reads MNHEY; CDR2 reads SVGAGI. The V end lost 6 bases, the J end lost 2 bases, and 13 bases lay between the germline ends. The chain's CDR3 is CASRLDWKNYGYTF. CDR3 coding DNA: TGTGCCAGCAGATTGGACTGGAAGAACTATGGCTACACCTTC.

The chain has TRBV5-1 and TRBJ2-7, with 7 nucleotides matching TRBD1. Trimming removed 3 bases from V and 2 bases from J; junction bases left unmatched: 5. The CDR3 runs to 14 residues. The germline V gene encodes CDR1 SGHRS and CDR2 YFSETQ. The CDR3 nucleotides read TGCGCCAGCAGCTCCGGGACAGCCGCCTACGAGCAGTACTTC. Residues: CASSSGTAAYEQYF.

This chain connects TRBV27 to TRBJ2-1, with 8 bases identical to TRBD1. CDR1 and CDR2 from the germline V gene are MNHEY and SMNVEV (reference sequence). This CDR3 has 13 amino acids. Unmatched junction bases numbered 1, after V lost 6 bases and J lost 3 bases. The CDR3 sequence is CASRGTGYNEQFF. CDR3 DNA sequence: TGTGCCAGCAGAGGGACAGGCTACAATGAGCAGTTCTTC.

The chain carries TRBV7-6 and TRBJ2-3, with 11 bases matching TRBD1. The J segment lost 4 bases and the V segment lost 1 base, leaving 1 base of the junction unmatched. The length of the CDR3 is 15 residues. CDR1 is SGHVS, CDR2 FNYEAQ, per germline. In nucleotides, the CDR3 is TGTGCCAGCAGCTTAGGGGGACAGGGGGCAGATACGCAGTATTTT. Residues: CASSLGGQGADTQYF.

The table lists this clone with a count of one. The chain is built from TRBV5-1 and TRBJ2-3; D is ambiguous. The CDR3 spans 14 residues. Germline assignment: CDR1 SGHRS and CDR2 YFSETQ. Trimming took 4 bases from V and 6 from J, leaving 15 bases between them. In nucleotides, the CDR3 is TGCGCCAGCAGCGATTCCCCACTTCCGGATACGCAGTATTTT. This sequence encodes CASSDSPLPDTQYF.

The genes are TRBV7-2 and TRBJ1-1; D unresolved. V was shortened by 3 bases and J by 7 bases, with 12 bases between the two germline ends. The CDR3 is 13 residues long. The germline gives CDR1 SGHTA, CDR2 FQGNSA. The CDR3 loop is CASSFDRAYEAFF. For the CDR3, the DNA is TGTGCCAGCAGCTTTGACCGAGCGTATGAAGCTTTCTTT.

This chain connects TRBV27 to TRBJ2-4, with TRBD1 identical over 9 bases. Per the germline V gene, CDR1 is MNHEY and CDR2 is SMNVEV (reference sequence). The length of the CDR3 is 14 residues. The J segment lost 1 base and the V segment lost 5 bases, leaving 0 bases of the junction unmatched. The CDR3 DNA follows: TGTGCCAGCAGTGACAGGGGGGCCAAAAACATTCAGTACTTC. Translated: CASSDRGAKNIQYF.

The CDR3 protein is CASSYLGTGPLLEQYF. The CDR3, as DNA: TGTGCCAGCAGTTACCTGGGGACAGGCCCATTATTAGAGCAGTACTTC. The gene calls are TRBV6-6 and TRBJ2-7, with 8 bases aligning to TRBD1. The V segment lost 2 bases and the J segment 7 bases; nucleotides outside the gene matches: 13. In germline, CDR1 is MNHNY, CDR2 SVGAGI (reference sequence). CDR3 length: 16 amino acids.

This clone appeared a few times. The chain combines TRBV4-1 with TRBJ2-6; TRBD1 agrees at 11 bases. After removal of 4 bases from V and 2 bases from J, the junction contained 1 base not matched to a gene. This CDR3 contains 16 residues. Germline assignment: CDR1 MGHRA and CDR2 YSYEKL. The chain's CDR3 is CASSPGQGAGANVLTF. DNA for the CDR3: TGCGCCAGCAGCCCGGGACAGGGGGCTGGGGCCAACGTCCTGACTTTC.